The clone carrying this T cell receptor (beta chain) has ten or more counts. Its antigen is still unknown. The data were obtained in a study of T and B cells in COVID-19 patients. As for the study in general: The recovered patients had mostly mild to moderate COVID-19 with outpatient management. Points from the study as a whole: The recovered cohort had roughly 2,200 exclusive TCR clusters, including 30 to 40 low generation probability clusters.

Each TRB amplification used roughly 220-550 ng of genomic DNA from blood. Germline-derived CDR1 and CDR2 are MNHEY and SVGEGT. V lost 7 bases, J lost 7 bases, and 14 bases lay in between. The length of the CDR3 is 13 residues. TRB rearrangements were amplified by multiplex PCR with BIOMED2 TRB-A/B primers. TCRdb used MiXCR to reprocess the multiplex PCR reads, holding one entry per CDR3 protein. The data show under 20,000 distinct CDR3 sequences, under 30% seen once. This chain connects TRBV6-2 or TRBV6-3 to TRBJ2-1; D remains unclear. The origin of this receptor is a human donor who had recovered from COVID-19. The sequenced sample consisted of blood. CDR3 protein: CASNRDRVNEQFF. The CDR3 DNA follows: TGTGCCAGCAACCGAGACCGGGTAAATGAGCAGTTCTTC.